The present T cell receptor (beta chain) was sequenced within a study of blood T cell repertoires in COVID-19. Study details: Whether acute or convalescent, the COVID-19 samples came from the United States, Italy and Spain. PBMCs, B-cell-depleted T cells, or T cells were the source of the cDNA or gDNA that made up the material.

J was trimmed by 5 bases and V by 1 base; bases with no gene match: 4. The CDR3 extends over 14 amino acids. Germline assignment: CDR1 PRHDT and CDR2 FYEKMQ (reference sequence). Authors' processing steps: Amplification with reference gene primers provided the estimates of nucleated cell counts. TCRdb's copy holds only in-frame clones and misses some; the assay was immunoSEQ multiplex PCR. That table furnishes V, J and clone size, whereas the DNA furnished D and trimming. The sample consists of 200,000 to 300,000 clones, 84% of them appearing once. Material: peripheral blood. This TCR was sampled from a woman aged 40 to 49 who had recovered from COVID-19. J is TRBJ2-5 and V is TRBV13, with 7 bases lining up with TRBD1. CDR3 DNA sequence: TGTGCCAGCAGCTTAGCAGGGGGTTGGGAGACCCAGTACTTC. Translating gives CASSLAGGWETQYF.